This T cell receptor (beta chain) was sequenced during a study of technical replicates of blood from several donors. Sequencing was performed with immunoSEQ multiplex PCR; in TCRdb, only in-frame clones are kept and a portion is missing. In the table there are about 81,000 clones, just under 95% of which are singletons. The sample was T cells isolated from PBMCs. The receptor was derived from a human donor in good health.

The DNA for the CDR3 is TGCGCCAGCAGCCTAGACCCCGGGACAGGGAATGGCTACACCTTC. This translates into CASSLDPGTGNGYTF. The J gene is TRBJ1-2, the V gene TRBV5-1; 9 bases align to TRBD1. The V gene's germline CDR1 is SGHRS and CDR2 YFSETQ. The ends lost 4 bases at V and 6 bases at J; junction bases unmatched: 10. The CDR3 loop spans 15 amino acids. Full variable domain (outside the CDR3, taken from reference TRBV5-1 and TRBJ1-2): KAGVTQTPRYLIKTRGQQVTLSCSPISGHRSVSWYQQTPGQGLQFLFEYFSETQRNKGNFPGRFSGRQFSNSRSEMNVSTLELGDSALYLCASSLDPGTGNGYTFGSGTRLTVV.